The next 5 T cell receptor beta chains were all read from a single sample in a study of cytomegalovirus exposure and HLA in healthy donors. A multiplex PCR was run with 60 Vbeta primers and 13 Jbeta primers. Libraries were prepared by immunoSEQ multiplex PCR; TCRdb keeps only in-frame clonotypes and omits some of them. The repertoire has approximately 180,000 clones, more than 80% of them found once; the top ten carry under 5%. What was sequenced was PBMCs. The receptors derive from a man between 18 and 29 years old in good health and CMV-seronegative.

Points on this clone: Other DNA variants within this sample encode the same CDR3. The chain joins TRBV10-3 to TRBJ2-7; D is possibly TRBD1 (6 bases). Germline CDR1 ENHRY, CDR2 SYGVKD. V lost 8 bases, J lost 1 base, and 9 bases lay in between. There are 12 residues in the CDR3. The CDR3, as DNA: TGTGCCATCGAGGACAGTTCCTACGAGCAGTACTTC. Its translation: CAIEDSSYEQYF.

Only a few counts were recorded for this clone. This chain joins TRBV12-5 and TRBJ1-5; D call uncertain. The CDR3 consists of 14 residues. Germline loops: CDR1 LGHNT, CDR2 FRNRAP. The ends were cut back, 5 bases at V and 9 bases at J, with 17 bases in the middle. CDR3 DNA sequence: TGTGCTAGTGGTCTTGACGAGGGTCTGTCGCCCCAGCATTTT. Amino acid sequence: CASGLDEGLSPQHF.

Here the CDR3 reads CASRAAGVAYEQYF. DNA for the CDR3: TGTGCCAGCAGAGCAGCAGGGGTTGCCTACGAGCAGTACTTC. This chain joins TRBV6-5 and TRBJ2-7, with TRBD1 as a possible D gene (6 bases). The CDR3 runs 14 residues. The germline CDR1 and CDR2 sequences are MNHEY and SVGAGI. V was cut by 6 bases and J by 2 bases, with 14 bases left in between.

The J gene is TRBJ1-1, the V gene TRBV6-6; TRBD1 aligns across 7 bases. V was pared by 5 bases and J by 2 bases, with 5 bases of the junction left unmatched. CDR3 length: 14 amino acids. The germline CDR1 and CDR2 sequences are MNHNY and SVGAGI (reference sequence). This CDR3 reads CASSAGTVNTEAFF. The DNA of the CDR3 is TGTGCCAGCAGTGCCGGGACAGTAAACACTGAAGCTTTCTTT.

V usage is TRBV19 and J usage is TRBJ2-7; D possibly corresponds to TRBD2 (7 bases). CDR1 and CDR2 from the germline V gene are LNHDA and SQIVND (reference sequence). Trimming pared 1 base from V and 8 bases from J, leaving 15 bases between. This CDR3 is built from 14 residues. The CDR3 is CASSIAGGTDKQYF. CDR3 DNA: TGTGCCAGTAGTATAGCGGGGGGCACAGATAAGCAGTACTTC.